This T cell receptor beta chain was sequenced in a study of T cells in Graves' hyperthyroidism and ophthalmopathy. TCR beta CDR3 regions were amplified from RNA transcripts. HTBI primers drove first-round RT-PCR of the TCR CDR3. Via MiXCR, TCRdb re-called the multiplex PCR reads, giving one row per CDR3 protein. The sample lists roughly 800,000 distinct CDR3 sequences; over 35% were seen once. CDR3 length: 16 amino acids. Trimming cost V 6 bases and J 1 base, with 18 bases left between them. Germline CDR1 and CDR2: SEHNR and FQNEAQ (reference sequence). V usage is TRBV7-9 and J usage is TRBJ1-1; D gene uncertain. The receptor was isolated from a man between 18 and 29 years old with Graves' hyperthyroidism. The sample taken for sequencing was blood. The CDR3 loop is CASRPNKRRENTEAFF. In nucleotides, the CDR3 is TGTGCCAGCAGGCCAAACAAACGGAGGGAGAACACTGAAGCTTTCTTT.